A selection of T cell receptor beta chains follows, all from one sample in a study of T cells in Graves' hyperthyroidism and ophthalmopathy. From the multiplex PCR reads, TCRdb called clonotypes with MiXCR, one entry per CDR3 protein. This sample has roughly 710,000 distinct CDR3 sequences, with approximately 40% found just once. The sample comprised blood. Source of these receptors: a woman in her thirties or forties with Graves' hyperthyroidism. The CDR3 runs from the conserved cysteine through the conserved F or W. The D gene is left open where the match is weak. Size values are once, few and many counts, or a class for expanded clones, and some rows have none.

j_call	clone_size	d_call	v_call	cdr3_aa	cdr3_nt
TRBJ2-5	.	TRBD1	TRBV5-1	CASSLERQGRETQYF	TGCGCCAGCAGCTTGGAGAGACAGGGACGTGAGACCCAGTACTTC
TRBJ2-1	.	TRBD2	TRBV10-3	CAIGGDLRKSYNEQFF	TGTGCCATCGGGGGGGATCTTAGGAAGTCCTACAATGAGCAGTTCTTC
TRBJ1-2	many	.	TRBV20-1	CSARTGSHYGYTF	TGCAGTGCTAGAACAGGCAGTCACTATGGCTACACCTTC
TRBJ1-2	many	.	TRBV20-1	CSAREGGRRGYTF	TGCAGTGCTAGAGAGGGGGGGCGGCGTGGCTACACCTTC
TRBJ2-7	few	.	TRBV7-6	CASSLGTDASYEQYF	TGTGCCAGCTCTCTCGGGACGGACGCTTCCTACGAGCAGTACTTC
TRBJ2-7	.	TRBD1	TRBV4-1	CASSQEGGANYEQYF	TGCGCCAGCAGCCAAGAAGGGGGCGCTAACTACGAGCAGTACTTC
TRBJ1-1	few	TRBD1	TRBV7-2	CASSNTGGTEAFF	TGTGCCAGCAGTAATACAGGGGGCACTGAAGCTTTCTTT
TRBJ1-6	many	.	TRBV7-2	CASSPPTRVDSPLHF	TGTGCCAGCAGCCCACCCACAAGGGTGGATTCACCCCTCCACTTT
TRBJ1-3	.	TRBD1	TRBV25-1	CASSEAGGFFGGNTIYF	TGTGCCAGCAGTGAAGCAGGGGGCTTCTTTGGTGGAAACACCATATATTTT
TRBJ1-2	many	.	TRBV12-3/TRBV12-4	CASSRGNGYTF	TGTGCCAGCAGTCGGGGGAATGGCTACACCTTC
TRBJ2-7	many	TRBD1	TRBV29-1	CSVMTGVSIEQYF	TGCAGCGTTATGACAGGGGTTTCAATCGAGCAGTACTTC
TRBJ1-1	many	.	TRBV7-9	CASSPPPRQRDTEAFF	TGTGCCAGCAGCCCCCCTCCTCGACAGAGGGACACTGAAGCTTTCTTT